The subject of this entry is one TCR beta chain. The sample is drawn from a study of blood T cell repertoires in COVID-19. On the study more broadly: Samples came from the United States, Italy and Spain, spanning acute and convalescent COVID-19. T cells, B-cell-depleted T cells, or PBMCs supplied cDNA or gDNA.

The germline V gene has CDR1 MNHEY and CDR2 SVGAGI. V was clipped by 6 bases and J by 9 bases, with 13 bases between them. The CDR3 loop spans 12 amino acids. Per the original data handling: It was from reference gene primer amplification that nucleated cell counts were estimated. The table came from immunoSEQ multiplex PCR; TCRdb's copy has only in-frame clones and leaves some out. V, J and clone size are those of that table, while D and trimming were read from the DNA. Found here are around 130,000 clones, 85% to 90% of them singletons; the top ten hold around 4.1%. The chain combines TRBV6-5 with TRBJ2-3, with D maybe TRBD2 (5 bases). Source material: peripheral blood. The sequence came from a human donor in a cohort sampled during active COVID-19. CDR3 DNA sequence: TGTGCCAGCAGAGGCGGACTTCACACGCAGTATTTT. It specifies CASRGGLHTQYF.